This T cell receptor beta chain was recorded in a study of blood T cell repertoires in COVID-19. Overall study: The study drew acute and convalescent COVID-19 samples from the United States, Italy and Spain. In each case, the material was cDNA or gDNA derived from T cells, B-cell-depleted T cells, or PBMCs.

Which cohort a participant joined came from the clinical history participants gave. In the authors' workflow: Nucleated cell number was recorded as an estimate derived from reference gene primer amplification. TCRdb keeps only in-frame clones here, not all; method: immunoSEQ multiplex PCR. D and trimming were read from the DNA, whereas the V and J calls and clone size are those reported in that table. The sample consists of 300,000 to 500,000 clones, 70% to 90% of them appearing once. V dropped 5 bases and J dropped 2; count of bases not matched to a gene: 7. Germline V gene sequence: CDR1 SGHAT, CDR2 FQDESV (reference sequence). CDR3 size: 16 residues.

The receptor was isolated from a woman aged 25 to 39 with acute COVID-19. The specimen was PBMCs or T cells enriched from blood (not recorded which). The chain employs TRBV11-1 and TRBJ2-5, with 11 bases matching TRBD1. The CDR3 DNA sequence: TGTGCCAGCAGCACCCGGGACAGGGGGGGACAAGAGACCCAGTACTTC. This gives the protein CASSTRDRGGQETQYF.